Following are 5 T cell receptor beta chains from one sample sequenced in a study of blood T cell repertoires in COVID-19. Sequenced by immunoSEQ multiplex PCR; TCRdb stores in-frame clones only, minus some. The sample holds just over 350,000 clones, 87% seen once. Sequencing was carried out using PBMCs or T cells enriched from blood (not recorded which). These receptors originate from a woman between 25 and 40 years old who had recovered from COVID-19.

The chain uses TRBV10-3 and TRBJ2-7; TRBD2 matches at 11 bases. This CDR3 comprises 14 residues. The V gene's germline CDR1 is ENHRY and CDR2 SYGVKD. The junction had 4 bases not matched to a gene; V was cut back by 4 bases and J by 5 bases. CDR3 amino acids: CAISVAGGGDEQYF. Written as DNA, the CDR3 is TGTGCCATCAGTGTAGCGGGAGGGGGGGACGAGCAGTACTTC.

The J gene is TRBJ2-5, the V gene TRBV27; 15 nucleotides align to TRBD2. The V gene's germline CDR1 is MNHEY and CDR2 SMNVEV (reference sequence). The V and J ends lost 7 bases and 4 bases, in that order; junction bases with no gene match: 10. This CDR3 spans 17 amino acids. The CDR3 DNA reads TGTGCCAGCACTCGGACTAGCGGGAGGGATTTGGGAGAGACCCAGTACTTC. Amino acid sequence: CASTRTSGRDLGETQYF.

This clone was recorded once. The CDR3 DNA sequence: TGCGCCAGCAGCAACATAGCGGGGGGGTACAATGAGCAGTTCTTC. Protein product: CASSNIAGGYNEQFF. This sequence joins TRBV5-1 and TRBJ2-1, with 11 bases lining up with TRBD2. The CDR3 has 15 residues. V was pared by 4 bases and J by 4 bases, with 4 bases of the junction left unmatched. Germline values: CDR1 SGHRS, CDR2 YFSETQ.

The CDR3 spells CATSRALGGTEAFF. Here the CDR3 DNA reads TGTGCCACCAGCAGAGCGTTGGGGGGGACTGAAGCTTTCTTT. The J gene is TRBJ1-1, the V gene TRBV15; possibly TRBD1 for D (5 bases). V lost 1 base to trimming and J lost 5 bases, with 11 bases between them. The CDR3 totals 14 residues. CDR1 and CDR2 (germline): LNHNV, YYDKDF (reference sequence).

This chain joins TRBV28 and TRBJ2-1, with TRBD1 matching 8 bases. Germline CDR1 is MDHEN and CDR2 is SYDVKM. The CDR3 runs 15 residues. Unmatched junction bases numbered 8, after V lost 5 bases and J lost 5 bases. The CDR3 reads CASSPPDRDNNEQFF. DNA of the CDR3: TGTGCCAGCAGTCCTCCGGACAGGGATAACAATGAGCAGTTCTTC.